Sequencing of this T cell receptor (beta chain) was carried out in a study of blood T cell repertoires in COVID-19. Study details: The samples span acute and convalescent COVID-19 from the United States, Italy and Spain. Nucleic acid was either cDNA or gDNA, and it came from T cells, B-cell-depleted T cells, or PBMCs.

Measured with immunoSEQ multiplex PCR; TCRdb has only the in-frame clones, and not every one. The sample lists about 180,000 clones; roughly 88% were seen once. Germline V gene data show CDR1 as MNHEY and CDR2 as SVGAGI. The CDR3 length is 15 residues. Trimming took 4 bases from V and 1 from J; bases not matched to a gene: 5. The sequence derives from an older woman with acute or convalescent COVID-19. The specimen sequenced was peripheral blood. The chain recombines TRBV6-5 with TRBJ2-7, with 9 bases aligning to TRBD1. The CDR3: CASSSADRGSYEQYF. As DNA, the CDR3 is TGTGCCAGCAGTTCTGCGGACAGGGGATCCTACGAGCAGTACTTC.